These 2 T cell receptor beta chains originate from one sample sequenced in a study of cytomegalovirus exposure and HLA in healthy donors. 60 Vbeta and 13 Jbeta primers were used in PCR. The assay was immunoSEQ multiplex PCR, and TCRdb's table has in-frame clones only and misses some. The data show 120,000 or so clones, roughly 80% seen once. The sequenced sample consisted of PBMCs. The receptors originated from a man aged 25-45 years in good health and CMV-seropositive.

The rearrangement uses TRBV2 and TRBJ2-2, with 10 bases fitting TRBD1. Germline CDR1 is SNHLY and CDR2 is FYNNEI. The CDR3 consists of 14 residues. V lost 6 bases to trimming and J lost 3 bases; unmatched junction nucleotides: 1. CDR3 nucleotide sequence: TGTGCCAGCAGGGGACAGGGGTACACCGGGGAGCTGTTTTTT. Translating it yields CASRGQGYTGELFF.

The chain is built from TRBV6-5 and TRBJ2-3; the match to TRBD2 covers 11 bases. This CDR3 is 15 amino acids long. CDR1 and CDR2 from the germline V gene are MNHEY and SVGAGI. The trim removed 5 bases at V and 6 bases at J, leaving 7 bases unmatched. The CDR3: CASSIGVAGGDTQYF. The CDR3 DNA follows: TGTGCCAGCAGTATCGGGGTAGCGGGAGGGGATACGCAGTATTTT.